Presented here are 26 T cell receptor beta chains from one specimen sequenced in a study of OX40 agonist ivuxolimab in advanced cancers. TCRdb keeps only in-frame clones here, not all; method: immunoSEQ multiplex PCR. The top ten hold less than 0.2% of the sample, which has about 100,000 clones, approximately 94% seen once. The sequenced sample was CD4+ or CD8+ T cells sorted from blood, obtained in a trial of the OX40 agonist ivuxolimab. These TCRs come from an adult with an advanced solid tumor such as melanoma, head and neck, liver or kidney cancer.

This chain uses TRBV19 with TRBJ2-7; D gene ambiguous. This CDR3 spans 14 amino acids. Looked up from germline, CDR1 is LNHDA and CDR2 is SQIVND (reference sequence). Trimming removed 3 bases at V and 4 bases at J, with 13 bases between. For the CDR3, the DNA is TGTGCCAGTAGTATTTACGCGGCCTCTTACGAGCAGTACTTC. Translating gives CASSIYAASYEQYF.

V and J are TRBV7-2 and TRBJ1-1; D is perhaps TRBD1 (5 bases). Looked up from germline, CDR1 is SGHTA and CDR2 is FQGNSA. The V gene lost 1 base and the J gene lost 5 bases, with 20 bases spanning the gap. This CDR3 has 17 residues. CDR3 sequence reads: CASSLGAGGARGTEAFF. Written as DNA, the CDR3 is TGTGCCAGCAGCTTAGGCGCTGGAGGGGCGCGGGGGACTGAAGCTTTCTTT.

DNA of the CDR3: TGCGCCAGCAGCTTAGTACAGGGTAGTGGGGCCAACGTCCTGACTTTC. It encodes CASSLVQGSGANVLTF. V and J are TRBV5-1 and TRBJ2-6; D perhaps matches TRBD1 (6 bases). CDR3 length: 16 residues. V was pared by 2 bases and J by 3 bases, with 12 bases between. Germline CDR1 reads SGHRS; CDR2 reads YFSETQ. Supplemented by reference TRBV5-1 and TRBJ2-6, the full variable domain reads KAGVTQTPRYLIKTRGQQVTLSCSPISGHRSVSWYQQTPGQGLQFLFEYFSETQRNKGNFPGRFSGRQFSNSRSEMNVSTLELGDSALYLCASSLVQGSGANVLTFGAGSRLTVL.

The chain recombines TRBV7-2 with TRBJ2-3, with D hard to call. Germline V lookup: CDR1 SGHTA, CDR2 FQGNSA. This CDR3 has 11 residues. Deletions cut 10 bases from V and 4 bases from J, with 9 bases between. CDR3 coding DNA: TGTGCCATATCCCTTCCAGATACGCAGTATTTT. Amino acids: CAISLPDTQYF.

This chain uses TRBV7-9 with TRBJ2-7; TRBD1 is a possible D gene (5 bases). The germline V gene encodes CDR1 SEHNR and CDR2 FQNEAQ (reference sequence). V lost 1 base to trimming and J lost 2 bases, with 12 bases between them. The CDR3 contains 15 residues. The CDR3 DNA follows: TGTGCCAGCAGCTTAGGATCAGGGTCCACCTACGAGCAGTACTTC. As protein: CASSLGSGSTYEQYF.

The CDR3 DNA is TGTGCCAGCAGCGTTAATAATTCACCCCTCCACTTT. Translation: CASSVNNSPLHF. This chain uses TRBV7-9 with TRBJ1-6; unclear D gene. This CDR3 has 12 amino acids. Germline V gives CDR1 SEHNR, CDR2 FQNEAQ (reference sequence). The V end lost 5 bases, the J end lost 5 bases, and 4 bases lay between the germline ends.

The chain joins TRBV4-2 to TRBJ1-2; 9 bases are a match to TRBD1. Per germline, CDR1 LGHNA and CDR2 YNFKEQ. This CDR3 comprises 15 residues. Trimming at V came to 5 bases and at J to 2 bases, leaving 6 bases not matched to a gene. The CDR3 is CASSLGDRANYGYTF. CDR3 bases: TGTGCCAGCAGCTTGGGGGACAGGGCAAACTATGGCTACACCTTC.

V is TRBV5-1 and J is TRBJ2-7; D is possibly TRBD2 (5 bases). The germline V gene encodes CDR1 SGHRS and CDR2 YFSETQ. V gave up 3 bases and J gave up 6 bases, with 10 bases separating them. The CDR3 covers 12 residues. CDR3 DNA sequence: TGCGCCAGCAGCTCGGACTTCGTCGAGCAGTACTTC. Translation gives CASSSDFVEQYF.

V is TRBV9 and J is TRBJ2-5, with 11 bases aligning to TRBD2. Trimming took 0 bases from V and 5 from J; bases not matched to a gene: 6. CDR3 length: 16 residues. Germline V gene data show CDR1 as SGDLS and CDR2 as YYNGEE. CDR3 DNA: TGTGCCAGCAGCGTAGGTATAGCGGGAGGGAGGGAGACCCAGTACTTC. This gives the protein CASSVGIAGGRETQYF.

V usage is TRBV7-3 and J usage is TRBJ2-5; the D call may be TRBD1 or TRBD2 (5 bases each). The V gene's germline CDR1 is SGHTA and CDR2 FQGTGA. Trimming shortened V by 6 bases and J by 3 bases, and 11 bases separated the two germline ends. The CDR3 totals 13 residues. The CDR3 sequence is CASSEGREETQYF. The CDR3 nucleotides read TGTGCCAGCAGTGAGGGCAGGGAAGAGACCCAGTACTTC.

The rearrangement uses TRBV5-8 and TRBJ2-3; D is unclear. This CDR3 region has 16 residues. Germline CDR1 and CDR2: SGHTS and YDEGEE. Trimming removed 0 bases from V and 2 bases from J, with 13 bases in between. The CDR3 sequence: CASSLGQDHNTDTQYF. CDR3 sequence (DNA): TGTGCCAGCAGCTTGGGTCAGGACCACAACACAGATACGCAGTATTTT.

A single count supports this clone. The chain uses TRBV29-1 and TRBJ2-5; possible D gene TRBD2, 6 bases. V dropped 3 bases and J dropped 9 bases, with 17 bases sitting between them. This CDR3 spans 13 amino acids. Germline loops: CDR1 SQVTM, CDR2 ANQGSEA. CDR3 DNA sequence: TGCAGCGTTGAGCGGACTCCCAGGAGGGCCCAGTACTTC. It yields the protein CSVERTPRRAQYF.

The rearrangement joins TRBV28 to TRBJ1-6; a weak D match, TRBD1 (5 bases). V was pared by 1 base and J by 2 bases, with 15 bases between. The CDR3 consists of 18 residues. CDR1 is MDHEN and CDR2 is SYDVKM in the germline V gene. This CDR3 is CASSLYGTSVAYNSPLHF. The CDR3 region has the DNA TGTGCCAGCAGTTTATACGGGACCTCAGTCGCCTATAATTCACCCCTCCACTTT.

This clone was detected only once. The chain links TRBV5-8 to TRBJ2-2; TRBD1 matches 8 bases. The ends lost 1 base at V and 6 bases at J; junction bases unmatched: 2. The CDR3 consists of 14 residues. The germline CDR1 and CDR2 sequences are SGHTS and YDEGEE. CDR3 sequence (DNA): TGTGCCAGCAGCTTGTCGGGACAGGCCGGGGAGCTGTTTTTT. As protein: CASSLSGQAGELFF.

CDR3 in DNA: TGTGCCAGCAGTTATTTCGGGCCCCAGCATTTT. It yields the protein CASSYFGPQHF. The chain employs TRBV28 and TRBJ1-5; D is undetermined. The CDR3 runs to 11 residues. The V end was cut by 4 bases, the J end by 9 bases, with 7 bases between. Germline values: CDR1 MDHEN, CDR2 SYDVKM.

This chain connects TRBV13 to TRBJ2-2, with D possibly being TRBD1 (7 bases). CDR3 length: 16 residues. V lost 5 bases, J lost 0 bases, and 13 bases lay in between. Looked up from germline, CDR1 is PRHDT and CDR2 is FYEKMQ (reference sequence). CDR3: CASSRRGASNTGELFF. The CDR3, as DNA: TGTGCCAGCAGCCGCAGGGGGGCGTCGAACACCGGGGAGCTGTTTTTT.

The CDR3: CASSRAGNTGELFF. The CDR3 nucleotides are TGTGCCAGCTCACGGGCTGGTAACACCGGGGAGCTGTTTTTT. The chain is built from TRBV18 and TRBJ2-2; D gene unclear. The CDR3 is 14 residues long. Trimming removed 4 bases from V and 2 bases from J, with 8 bases in between. CDR1 is KGHSH, CDR2 LQKENI, per germline. Supplemented by reference TRBV18 and TRBJ2-2, the full variable domain reads NAGVMQNPRHLVRRRGQEARLRCSPMKGHSHVYWYRQLPEEGLKFMVYLQKENIIDESGMPKERFSAEFPKEGPSILRIQQVVRGDSAAYFCASSRAGNTGELFFGEGSRLTVL.

This clone was observed a few times. CDR3 sequence reads: CASCGDDSNQPQHF. DNA for the CDR3: TGTGCCAGTTGTGGGGACGATAGCAATCAGCCCCAGCATTTT. V and J are TRBV19 and TRBJ1-5, with D perhaps TRBD1 (5 bases). V lost 8 bases and J 0 bases, leaving 11 bases between the germline ends. CDR3 length equals 14 residues. Germline lookup yields CDR1 LNHDA and CDR2 SQIVND (reference sequence).

The chain has TRBV7-9 and TRBJ2-3; 10 bases line up with TRBD2. Germline V gene lookup returns CDR1 SEHNR and CDR2 FQNEAQ (reference sequence). After removal of 7 bases from V and 7 bases from J, the junction contained 8 bases not matched to a gene. This CDR3 is built from 14 residues. The chain's CDR3 is CASNGGTSANTQYF. The CDR3 DNA follows: TGTGCCAGCAACGGGGGGACTAGCGCAAATACGCAGTATTTT.

The chain joins TRBV6-1 to TRBJ2-3; D is tentatively TRBD1 or TRBD2 (6 bases each). The CDR3 has 14 amino acids. The V end was cut by 5 bases, the J end by 2 bases, with 11 bases between. Germline lookup yields CDR1 MNHNS and CDR2 SASEGT. In nucleotides, the CDR3 is TGTGCCAGCAGTCAGAGGGGGGACACAGATACGCAGTATTTT. Its translation is CASSQRGDTDTQYF.

The rearrangement joins TRBV6-5 to TRBJ1-4; 7 bases are a match to TRBD1. The germline gives CDR1 MNHEY, CDR2 SVGAGI. J gave up 0 bases and V 3 bases, and 4 bases lay outside the gene matches. The CDR3 loop spans 16 amino acids. In DNA, the CDR3 is TGTGCCAGCAGTTATCAGGGGGGCACAACTAATGAAAAACTGTTTTTT. Its translation: CASSYQGGTTNEKLFF.

This clone has a handful of counts. The chain combines TRBV2 with TRBJ1-2; D gene uncertain. CDR1 is SNHLY, CDR2 FYNNEI, per germline. The germline V and J ends were trimmed by 7 bases and 2 bases, with 17 bases remaining between them. The CDR3 totals 15 residues. This CDR3 reads CASTEGGRGNYGYTF. CDR3 DNA sequence: TGTGCCAGCACCGAAGGAGGGAGAGGGAACTATGGCTACACCTTC.

This clone was found once. The chain combines TRBV6-1 with TRBJ1-4; 7 nucleotides match TRBD1. Trimming at V came to 7 bases and at J to 5 bases, leaving 10 bases not matched to a gene. CDR3 length equals 15 residues. The germline V gene has CDR1 MNHNS and CDR2 SASEGT. The CDR3 reads CASTRAGTENEKLFF. The CDR3 DNA follows: TGTGCCAGCACCCGAGCCGGGACAGAAAATGAAAAACTGTTTTTT.

CDR3 sequence: CASSLYGPTGMNTEAFF. In DNA form, the CDR3 reads TGTGCCAGCAGCTTATACGGGCCGACAGGAATGAACACTGAAGCTTTCTTT. V and J are TRBV7-2 and TRBJ1-1; perhaps TRBD1 as D (6 bases). This CDR3 spans 17 amino acids. The V end lost 2 bases, the J end lost 0 bases, and 16 bases lay between the germline ends. Germline V gene sequence: CDR1 SGHTA, CDR2 FQGNSA. Variable domain in full (rest from reference TRBV7-2 and TRBJ1-1): GAGVSQSPSNKVTEKGKDVELRCDPISGHTALYWYRQSLGQGLEFLIYFQGNSAPDKSGLPSDRFSAERTGGSVSTLTIQRTQQEDSAVYLCASSLYGPTGMNTEAFFGQGTRLTVV.

The chain uses TRBV27 and TRBJ1-1, with D hard to call. V was trimmed by 3 bases and J by 11 bases, leaving 16 bases between them. Per the germline V gene, CDR1 is MNHEY and CDR2 is SMNVEV (reference sequence). CDR3 size: 13 residues. The CDR3 DNA reads TGTGCCAGCAGTTTTGAGGCCCGCGGCGCGGCTTTCTTT. Amino acid sequence: CASSFEARGAAFF.

This rearrangement joins TRBV7-3 to TRBJ1-1, with a weak D call TRBD1 (5 bases). Germline lookup yields CDR1 SGHTA and CDR2 FQGTGA. This CDR3 contains 14 residues. V lost 5 bases to trimming and J lost 0 bases, with 10 bases between them. The CDR3 sequence: CASSLDSMNTEAFF. DNA for the CDR3: TGTGCCAGCAGCCTTGACAGTATGAACACTGAAGCTTTCTTT.